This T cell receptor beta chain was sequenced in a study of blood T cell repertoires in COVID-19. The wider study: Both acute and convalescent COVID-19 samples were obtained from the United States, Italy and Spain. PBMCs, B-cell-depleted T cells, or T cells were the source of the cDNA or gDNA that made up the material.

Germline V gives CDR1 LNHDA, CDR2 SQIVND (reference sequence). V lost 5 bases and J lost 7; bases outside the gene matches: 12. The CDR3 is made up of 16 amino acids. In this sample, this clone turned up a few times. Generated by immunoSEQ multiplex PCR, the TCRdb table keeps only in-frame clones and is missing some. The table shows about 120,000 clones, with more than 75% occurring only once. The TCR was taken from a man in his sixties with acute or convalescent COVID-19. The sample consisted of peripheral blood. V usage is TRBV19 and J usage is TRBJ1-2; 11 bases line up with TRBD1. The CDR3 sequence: CASSRPPGQGESGYTF. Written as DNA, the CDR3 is TGTGCCAGTAGTCGACCTCCGGGACAGGGGGAGAGTGGCTACACCTTC. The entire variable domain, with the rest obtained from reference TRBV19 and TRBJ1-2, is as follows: DGGITQSPKYLFRKEGQNVTLSCEQNLNHDAMYWYRQDPGQGLRLIYYSQIVNDFQKGDIAEGYSVSREKKESFPLTVTSAQKNPTAFYLCASSRPPGQGESGYTFGSGTRLTVV.